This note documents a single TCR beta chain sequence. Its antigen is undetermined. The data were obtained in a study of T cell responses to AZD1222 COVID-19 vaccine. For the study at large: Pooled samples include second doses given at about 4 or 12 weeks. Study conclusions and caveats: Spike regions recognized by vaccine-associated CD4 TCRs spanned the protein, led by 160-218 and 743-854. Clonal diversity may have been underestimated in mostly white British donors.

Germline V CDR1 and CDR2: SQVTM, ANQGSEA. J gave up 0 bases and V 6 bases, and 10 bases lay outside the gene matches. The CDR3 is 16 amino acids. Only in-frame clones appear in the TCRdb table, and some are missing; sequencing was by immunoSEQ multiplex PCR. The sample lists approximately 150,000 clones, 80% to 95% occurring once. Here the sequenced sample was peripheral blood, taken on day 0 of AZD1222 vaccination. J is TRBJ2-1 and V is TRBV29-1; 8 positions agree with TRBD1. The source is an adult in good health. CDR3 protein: CSVDRQGAGSYNEQFF. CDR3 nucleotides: TGCAGCGTCGATCGCCAGGGGGCGGGCTCCTACAATGAGCAGTTCTTC.